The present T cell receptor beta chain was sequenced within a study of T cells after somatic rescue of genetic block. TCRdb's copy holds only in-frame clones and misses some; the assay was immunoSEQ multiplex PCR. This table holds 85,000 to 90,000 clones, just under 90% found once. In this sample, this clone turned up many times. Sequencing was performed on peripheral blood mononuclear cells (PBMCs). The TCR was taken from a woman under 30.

Here the CDR3 DNA reads TGCGCCAGCAGCCCAGGGGCCCGCAACTATGGCTACACCTTC. As protein: CASSPGARNYGYTF. The rearrangement links TRBV4-1 to TRBJ1-2; D might be TRBD1 (6 bases). Trimming pared 4 bases from V and 2 bases from J, leaving 11 bases between. The germline V gene encodes CDR1 MGHRA and CDR2 YSYEKL. The CDR3 contains 14 residues.